A selection of T cell receptor beta chains follows, all from one sample in a study of T-cell memory formation after mild COVID-19. TCRdb reprocessed the 5' RACE reads with MiXCR, giving one entry per CDR3 protein. The sample has around 140,000 distinct CDR3 sequences; roughly a quarter are singletons. The material sequenced was PBMCs or a T cell subset sorted from them (not recorded which). These receptors were collected from an adult woman who had mild COVID-19 (a few samples of this study predate the infection). Cell type and time point are not known. Each CDR3 is given with its conserved first and last residue. The D gene is left open where the match is weak. Clone size is given for some rows only: seen once, a few or many times, or a class if the clone is expanded.

d_call,j_call,v_call,clone_size,cdr3_nt,cdr3_aa
NA,TRBJ1-2,TRBV4-3,NA,TGCGCCAGCAGCCAAGATGTGGGGTACTATGGCTACACCTTC,CASSQDVGYYGYTF
NA,TRBJ2-5,TRBV12-3/TRBV12-4,few,TGTGCCAGCAGTTTCCGGGGGAGGCAAGAGACCCAGTACTTC,CASSFRGRQETQYF
NA,TRBJ2-1,TRBV7-6,NA,TGTGCCAGCAGCTCCAGGTCGCATGAGCAGTTCTTC,CASSSRSHEQFF
NA,TRBJ2-1,TRBV18,NA,TGTGCCAGCTCACCACCGGATCCTAACAATGAGCAGTTCTTC,CASSPPDPNNEQFF
NA,TRBJ2-1,TRBV12-3/TRBV12-4,few,TGTGCCAGCACCACGGGAAACGGTGAGCAGTTCTTC,CASTTGNGEQFF
NA,TRBJ1-5,TRBV7-6,NA,TGTGCCAGCAGCCCCACCCAGGGCGGGAAAGGCAATCAGCCCCAGCATTTT,CASSPTQGGKGNQPQHF
TRBD2,TRBJ2-1,TRBV4-1,few,TGCGCCAGCAGCCACTCTGGGACTACCAACTCCTACAATGAGCAGTTCTTC,CASSHSGTTNSYNEQFF
NA,TRBJ1-4,TRBV7-6,NA,TGTGCCAGCAGCCGATACAGCAGGTTCAATGAAAAACTGTTTTTT,CASSRYSRFNEKLFF
TRBD2,TRBJ2-7,TRBV27,few,TGTGCCAGCAGTACAGGACTAGCGGCCTACGAGCAGTACTTC,CASSTGLAAYEQYF
TRBD1,TRBJ2-7,TRBV7-9,once,TGTGCCAGCAGCCCGGGGACAGGGGCAGAGCAGTACTTC,CASSPGTGAEQYF
NA,TRBJ2-1,TRBV14,NA,TGTGCCAGGGTTCTGGACAATGAGCAGTTCTTC,CARVLDNEQFF
NA,TRBJ1-1,TRBV12-3/TRBV12-4,NA,TGTGCCAGCAGCTTCGGTTACATGGGGACTGAAGCTTTCTTT,CASSFGYMGTEAFF
NA,TRBJ1-1,TRBV11-3,NA,TGTGCCAGCAGCTTAGATCCAGAGATGAACACTGAAGCTTTCTTT,CASSLDPEMNTEAFF
NA,TRBJ2-7,TRBV4-3,NA,TGCGCCAGCAGCCAAGGGTCGGGGGATTCCTACGAGCAGTACTTC,CASSQGSGDSYEQYF
TRBD2,TRBJ2-1,TRBV6-5,NA,TGTGCCAGCAGTTACTACTCTGGGGGACTAGGCAGACATGGCAATGAGCAGTTCTTC,CASSYYSGGLGRHGNEQFF
TRBD1,TRBJ2-2,TRBV4-1,few,TGCGCCAGCAGCCAAACAGGGGGCGCCTCCGGGGAGCTGTTTTTT,CASSQTGGASGELFF
NA,TRBJ2-5,TRBV7-9,NA,TGTGCCAGCAGCATGAAAGCGGACCAAGAGACCCAGTACTTC,CASSMKADQETQYF
TRBD2,TRBJ2-5,TRBV7-9,NA,TGTGCCAGCAGCCCCCCGGGACTAGCTTTCGAGACCCAGTACTTC,CASSPPGLAFETQYF
TRBD2,TRBJ2-5,TRBV9,few,TGTGCCAGCAGCGAGTGGACTAGCGGGTACCAAGAGACCCAGTACTTC,CASSEWTSGYQETQYF
TRBD1,TRBJ2-2,TRBV12-3/TRBV12-4,many,TGTGCCAGCAGCCTCGGACAGGAGCACACCGGGGAGCTGTTTTTT,CASSLGQEHTGELFF
NA,TRBJ2-3,TRBV6-2/TRBV6-3,few,TGTGCCAGCAGTTATTACCCGACAGATACGCAGTATTTT,CASSYYPTDTQYF
TRBD1,TRBJ1-5,TRBV12-3/TRBV12-4,NA,TGTGCCAGCAGTAGGACAGGGGCCAGCTATAGCAATCAGCCCCAGCATTTT,CASSRTGASYSNQPQHF
NA,TRBJ1-2,TRBV6-2/TRBV6-3,once,TGTGCCAGCAGCCAGGGGTACTATGGCTACACCTTC,CASSQGYYGYTF
TRBD2,TRBJ2-3,TRBV6-2/TRBV6-3,NA,TGTGCCAGCAGTTACGGGACTAGCGGGCCTAGCACAGATACGCAGTATTTT,CASSYGTSGPSTDTQYF
NA,TRBJ2-5,TRBV25-1,few,TGTGCCAGCAGTGAACCCGCGGCCGACTCCCTTAGGGGGACCCAGTACTTC,CASSEPAADSLRGTQYF
NA,TRBJ2-3,TRBV13,few,TGTGCCAGCAGCGGCAAGACAGCAGATACGCAGTATTTT,CASSGKTADTQYF
NA,TRBJ2-3,TRBV30,NA,TGTGCCTGGGGGACGTGGACTTTTCTCGGAGATACGCAGTATTTT,CAWGTWTFLGDTQYF
TRBD2,TRBJ2-1,TRBV4-1,few,TGCGCCAGCAGCCCCGGGGCTAGCGGGGTCCGAAGTCATGAGCAGTTCTTC,CASSPGASGVRSHEQFF
TRBD2,TRBJ2-7,TRBV4-2,few,TGTGCCAGCAGCAACCGACTAGCGGGAGGAGGATACGAGCAGTACTTC,CASSNRLAGGGYEQYF
NA,TRBJ1-2,TRBV3-1,few,TGTGCCAGCAGCCAAGTCGGCACAGGAGGGGACCTCACAGGTTATGGCTACACCTTC,CASSQVGTGGDLTGYGYTF
NA,TRBJ1-2,TRBV27,NA,TGTGCCAGCAGTTTCGCGGGGGGGGCCGGCTACACCTTC,CASSFAGGAGYTF
NA,TRBJ2-3,TRBV25-1,few,TGTGCCAGCAGTGAGGTGGGGGACGGAGAGGCGGATACGCAGTATTTT,CASSEVGDGEADTQYF
TRBD1,TRBJ2-7,TRBV30,NA,TGTGCCTGGAGTGTTACAGGGGGCGACGAGCAGTACTTC,CAWSVTGGDEQYF
NA,TRBJ2-7,TRBV30,NA,TGTGCCTGGAGTAACAGTGTGGCGGGGGAGCAGTACTTC,CAWSNSVAGEQYF
TRBD2,TRBJ2-3,TRBV15,NA,TGTGCCACCAGCAGAGATCCATGGCGGGGGGCATTCACAGATACGCAGTATTTT,CATSRDPWRGAFTDTQYF
NA,TRBJ2-1,TRBV20-1,few,TGCAGTGCTAGTCGGCGGGGCATCTACAATGAGCAGTTCTTC,CSASRRGIYNEQFF
NA,TRBJ2-1,TRBV7-8,few,TGTGCCAGCGGGACCCGGGGGGCGCGGAACAATGAGCAGTTCTTC,CASGTRGARNNEQFF
NA,TRBJ2-3,TRBV5-1,NA,TGCGCCAGCAGCTTGAATACAGATACGCAGTATTTT,CASSLNTDTQYF
NA,TRBJ2-2,TRBV6-5,few,TGTGCCAGCAGTTACGGCAGGGGCACCGGGGAGCTGTTTTTT,CASSYGRGTGELFF
TRBD2,TRBJ2-1,TRBV20-1,NA,TGCAGTGCTAAATCACTAGCGGGGTCGTACAATGAGCAGTTCTTC,CSAKSLAGSYNEQFF
NA,TRBJ1-1,TRBV4-2,few,TGTGCCAGCAGCCAGGCCCAGGGCGTGATGAACACTGAAGCTTTCTTT,CASSQAQGVMNTEAFF
NA,TRBJ2-1,TRBV9,many,TGTGCCAGCAGCCCCGGAGATTGGGATGAGCAGTTCTTC,CASSPGDWDEQFF
TRBD2,TRBJ2-1,TRBV7-9,NA,TGTGCCAGCAAAAATAGCGGGCACCTATACAATGAGCAGTTCTTC,CASKNSGHLYNEQFF
NA,TRBJ2-7,TRBV7-6,NA,TGTGCCAGCAGCTTAGTGGGGCTTCAGTACTTC,CASSLVGLQYF
NA,TRBJ1-2,TRBV29-1,NA,TGCAGCGTTGAAGATAGCGTCCCGATTGGCTATGGCTACACCTTC,CSVEDSVPIGYGYTF
NA,TRBJ2-1,TRBV24-1,NA,TGTGCCACCAGTCGTAACAGGGGGGGGGCTGAGCAGTTCTTC,CATSRNRGGAEQFF
NA,TRBJ2-7,TRBV5-6,NA,TGTGCCAGCAGCTTGGCCCAGCGGAGACGCTACGAGCAGTACTTC,CASSLAQRRRYEQYF
NA,TRBJ2-3,TRBV30,NA,TGTGCCTGGATCCACCCCGATACGCAGTATTTT,CAWIHPDTQYF
NA,TRBJ2-1,TRBV5-1,many,TGCGCCAGCAGTTACTACAATGAGCAGTTCTTC,CASSYYNEQFF
TRBD1,TRBJ1-2,TRBV10-3,NA,TGTGCCATCACCAGCCCCGGAGGGACAGGGCGTCGGGAAGGCTACACCTTC,CAITSPGGTGRREGYTF
NA,TRBJ2-5,TRBV7-9,few,TGTGCCAGCAGCTTAGCCCCGGAAGAGACCCAGTACTTC,CASSLAPEETQYF
NA,TRBJ2-3,TRBV15,NA,TGTGCCACCAGAAATTCAAGAATTAGCACAGATACGCAGTATTTT,CATRNSRISTDTQYF
TRBD2,TRBJ2-7,TRBV5-1,few,TGCGCCAGTCGACTAGCGGGCTCCTACGAGCAGTACTTC,CASRLAGSYEQYF
NA,TRBJ2-2,TRBV24-1,NA,TGTGCCACCAGTGATTCAATGACCGGGGAGCTGTTTTTT,CATSDSMTGELFF
NA,TRBJ2-3,TRBV5-1,NA,TGCGCCAGCAGCTTGTGGCAGGGAGATTCGGGAGATACGCAGTATTTT,CASSLWQGDSGDTQYF